A single sample is the source of the 5 T cell receptor beta chains below, sequenced in a study of cytomegalovirus exposure and HLA in healthy donors. The PCR made use of 60 Vbeta and 13 Jbeta primers. Repertoires were generated with immunoSEQ multiplex PCR, while TCRdb's copy carries only in-frame clones and drops some. The sample holds about 100,000 clones, around three quarters seen once. The source material was PBMCs. The receptors here all came from a man younger than 45 in good health and CMV-seronegative.

The chain is built from TRBV7-2 and TRBJ2-1, with D possibly matching TRBD1 (6 bases). The CDR3 consists of 15 residues. V was clipped by 2 bases and J by 1 base, with 9 bases between them. The germline V gene encodes CDR1 SGHTA and CDR2 FQGNSA. The CDR3 sequence is CASSLLQGSYNEQFF. CDR3 coding DNA: TGTGCCAGCAGCTTACTGCAGGGGTCCTACAATGAGCAGTTCTTC.

The chain joins TRBV7-2 to TRBJ1-2; D gene ambiguous. Germline V gene sequence: CDR1 SGHTA, CDR2 FQGNSA. The V and J ends lost 3 bases and 2 bases respectively, with 16 bases between them. This CDR3 is built from 16 residues. For the CDR3, the DNA is TGTGCCAGCAGCTTTGGAGGGAAGGTAAACAACTATGGCTACACCTTC. As protein: CASSFGGKVNNYGYTF.

V and J are TRBV2 and TRBJ2-3; 10 bases are a match to TRBD2. V lost 2 bases and J lost 8; bases outside the gene matches: 4. The CDR3 runs 14 residues. Germline V gene data show CDR1 as SNHLY and CDR2 as FYNNEI. CDR3 DNA sequence: TGTGCCAGCAGTGAAAAGCGGGGGGGCCTTACGCAGTATTTT. Its translation is CASSEKRGGLTQYF.

J is TRBJ2-7 and V is TRBV6-1; no clear D gene. The CDR3 extends over 14 amino acids. Germline values: CDR1 MNHNS, CDR2 SASEGT. Trimming left V 6 bases short and J 0 bases short, with 12 bases between. CDR3 loop: CASSLLRDSYEQYF. In DNA form, the CDR3 reads TGTGCCAGCAGCCTACTTAGAGACTCCTACGAGCAGTACTTC.

V usage is TRBV7-9 and J usage is TRBJ2-3; D unclear. The CDR3 extends over 11 amino acids. V was pared by 7 bases and J by 7 bases, with 9 bases between. Per the germline V gene, CDR1 is SEHNR and CDR2 is FQNEAQ (reference sequence). The CDR3 region has the DNA TGTGCCAGCACTTATACAAATACGCAGTATTTT. It encodes CASTYTNTQYF. The entire variable domain, with the rest obtained from reference TRBV7-9 and TRBJ2-3, is as follows: DTGVSQNPRHKITKRGQNVTFRCDPISEHNRLYWYRQTLGQGPEFLTYFQNEAQLEKSRLLSDRFSAERPKGSFSTLEIQRTEQGDSAMYLCASTYTNTQYFGPGTRLTVL.